This is a list of T cell receptor beta chains from one sample in a study of shared clonotypes between healthy human individuals. Assay used: immunoSEQ multiplex PCR; TCRdb lists only in-frame clones, some missing. The sample contains about 2.4 million clones, approximately 94% of which appear only once. The sequencing sample was made of naive CD4+ T cells from PBMCs. The receptors derive from a man between 18 and 29 years old in good health. Some clones in this sample may be carry-over from other donors' samples. Both conserved end residues are part of each CDR3. The D gene is left open where the match is weak.

J gene: TRBJ2-1; D gene: TRBD2; V gene: TRBV28; CDR3 length: 17; CDR3 DNA: TGTGCCAGCAGTTTTCTCCAGGTGGGGAGGGCCTACAATGAGCAGTTCTTC; CDR3 protein: CASSFLQVGRAYNEQFF
J gene: TRBJ1-1; D gene: TRBD1; V gene: TRBV9; CDR3 length: 15; CDR3 DNA: TGTGCCAGCAGCGCTAATACAGGGGGAGGCACTGAAGCTTTCTTT; CDR3 protein: CASSANTGGGTEAFF
J gene: TRBJ2-1; D gene: TRBD2; V gene: TRBV30; CDR3 length: 15; CDR3 DNA: TGTGCCTGGGACTTCCTAGCGGGAGGATCCGGTGAGCAGTTCTTC; CDR3 protein: CAWDFLAGGSGEQFF
J gene: TRBJ2-7; D gene: TRBD2; V gene: TRBV7-7; CDR3 length: 15; CDR3 DNA: TGTGCCAGCAGCTTAGAGGCTAGCGGGAGACATGAGCAGTACTTC; CDR3 protein: CASSLEASGRHEQYF
J gene: TRBJ2-3; D gene: .; V gene: TRBV5-1; CDR3 length: 15; CDR3 DNA: TGCGCCAGCAGCTTGGAAGGCGGAAGCACAGATACGCAGTATTTT; CDR3 protein: CASSLEGGSTDTQYF
J gene: TRBJ2-7; D gene: .; V gene: TRBV19; CDR3 length: 13; CDR3 DNA: TGTGCCAGTAGTTCAAGGTCGATGGGCGAGCAGTACTTC; CDR3 protein: CASSSRSMGEQYF
J gene: TRBJ1-1; D gene: .; V gene: TRBV7-8; CDR3 length: 18; CDR3 DNA: TGTGCCAGCAGCTTAGTGGTAGGGCAGGGGAACCAGATTCCCCAAGCTTTCTTT; CDR3 protein: CASSLVVGQGNQIPQAFF
J gene: TRBJ2-3; D gene: .; V gene: TRBV7-2; CDR3 length: 14; CDR3 DNA: TGTGCCAGCAGCTTAACTCTGGGGGGAGATACGCAGTATTTT; CDR3 protein: CASSLTLGGDTQYF
J gene: TRBJ2-2; D gene: TRBD2; V gene: TRBV19; CDR3 length: 15; CDR3 DNA: TGTGCCAGTAGTAGCAAACTAGCGGTAGCCGGGGAGCTGTTTTTT; CDR3 protein: CASSSKLAVAGELFF
J gene: TRBJ2-1; D gene: TRBD2; V gene: TRBV7-9; CDR3 length: 17; CDR3 DNA: TGTGCCAGCAGCTTAGGGACTAGCGGGAGGGCCGGCAATGAGCAGTTCTTC; CDR3 protein: CASSLGTSGRAGNEQFF
J gene: TRBJ2-2; D gene: TRBD2; V gene: TRBV4-1; CDR3 length: 13; CDR3 DNA: TGCGCCAGCAGCCAAGTAGCGGGGGGGGAGCTGTTTTTT; CDR3 protein: CASSQVAGGELFF
J gene: TRBJ2-3; D gene: .; V gene: TRBV29-1; CDR3 length: 14; CDR3 DNA: TGCAGCGTTGGGCGCGGGGCGGGAACAGATACGCAGTATTTT; CDR3 protein: CSVGRGAGTDTQYF
J gene: TRBJ2-2; D gene: .; V gene: TRBV2; CDR3 length: 14; CDR3 DNA: TGTGCCAGCGCCAGCGTGGGGAACACCGGGGAGCTGTTTTTT; CDR3 protein: CASASVGNTGELFF
J gene: TRBJ1-1; D gene: .; V gene: TRBV19; CDR3 length: 16; CDR3 DNA: TGTGCCAGTAGTATAGGAAGGAGGGCGGGGGGCACTGAAGCTTTCTTT; CDR3 protein: CASSIGRRAGGTEAFF
J gene: TRBJ2-5; D gene: TRBD2; V gene: TRBV19; CDR3 length: 14; CDR3 DNA: TGTGCCAGTAAAGTGGCGGGAGGTCCGGAGACCCAGTACTTC; CDR3 protein: CASKVAGGPETQYF
J gene: TRBJ2-7; D gene: .; V gene: TRBV18; CDR3 length: 17; CDR3 DNA: TGTGCCAGCTCACCACCAAGGCAGGGGACTACCCTTTACGAGCAGTACTTC; CDR3 protein: CASSPPRQGTTLYEQYF
J gene: TRBJ1-1; D gene: .; V gene: TRBV7-2; CDR3 length: 13; CDR3 DNA: TGTGCCAGCAGCTACAGTATCACCACTGAAGCTTTCTTT; CDR3 protein: CASSYSITTEAFF
J gene: TRBJ2-1; D gene: TRBD2; V gene: TRBV7-3; CDR3 length: 15; CDR3 DNA: TGTGCCAGCAGCTCCGGACTAGCGGGTTACAATGAGCAGTTCTTC; CDR3 protein: CASSSGLAGYNEQFF
J gene: TRBJ2-7; D gene: .; V gene: TRBV15; CDR3 length: 16; CDR3 DNA: TGTGCCACCAGCAGAGACCCGGGACACCATACCTACGAGCAGTACTTC; CDR3 protein: CATSRDPGHHTYEQYF
J gene: TRBJ1-2; D gene: .; V gene: TRBV27; CDR3 length: 15; CDR3 DNA: TGTGCCAGCAGTTTATCTTGGCAGGGTAACTATGGCTACACCTTC; CDR3 protein: CASSLSWQGNYGYTF
J gene: TRBJ2-1; D gene: .; V gene: TRBV4-1; CDR3 length: 15; CDR3 DNA: TGCGCCAGCAGCCAAGATCTGCTAGCGTCCAATGAGCAGTTCTTC; CDR3 protein: CASSQDLLASNEQFF
J gene: TRBJ2-4; D gene: .; V gene: TRBV25-1; CDR3 length: 11; CDR3 DNA: TGTGCCAGCAGTGCTTCGGGATCCCAGTACTTC; CDR3 protein: CASSASGSQYF
J gene: TRBJ2-3; D gene: .; V gene: TRBV7-3; CDR3 length: 15; CDR3 DNA: TGTGCCAGCAGCTTAGGGACCCCTGCCGCAGATACGCAGTATTTT; CDR3 protein: CASSLGTPAADTQYF
J gene: TRBJ2-6; D gene: .; V gene: TRBV28; CDR3 length: 15; CDR3 DNA: TGTGCCAGCAGGGACCCCCCTGCCGGGGCCAACGTCCTGACTTTC; CDR3 protein: CASRDPPAGANVLTF
J gene: TRBJ2-3; D gene: TRBD1; V gene: TRBV5-1; CDR3 length: 14; CDR3 DNA: TGCGCCAGCAAAGGGACAGGGGGCACAGATACGCAGTATTTT; CDR3 protein: CASKGTGGTDTQYF
J gene: TRBJ2-1; D gene: TRBD1; V gene: TRBV6-1; CDR3 length: 16; CDR3 DNA: TGTGCCAGCGGTGCTCTGACAGGGGGCTCCTACAATGAGCAGTTCTTC; CDR3 protein: CASGALTGGSYNEQFF
J gene: TRBJ2-6; D gene: .; V gene: TRBV5-1; CDR3 length: 16; CDR3 DNA: TGCGCCAGCAGCTCGGCGGACAGCTCTGGGGCCAACGTCCTGACTTTC; CDR3 protein: CASSSADSSGANVLTF
J gene: TRBJ2-2; D gene: .; V gene: TRBV5-4; CDR3 length: 17; CDR3 DNA: TGTGCCAGCAGCCTAGGGCCCGCTGGGGCAAACACCGGGGAGCTGTTTTTT; CDR3 protein: CASSLGPAGANTGELFF
J gene: TRBJ1-4; D gene: .; V gene: TRBV7-2; CDR3 length: 13; CDR3 DNA: TGTGCCAGCAGCTTATCTGTTAATGAAAAACTGTTTTTT; CDR3 protein: CASSLSVNEKLFF
J gene: TRBJ1-2; D gene: .; V gene: TRBV7-8; CDR3 length: 12; CDR3 DNA: TGTGCCAGCAGCTTAACCCTTTATGGCTACACCTTC; CDR3 protein: CASSLTLYGYTF
J gene: TRBJ2-3; D gene: TRBD2; V gene: TRBV6-5; CDR3 length: 14; CDR3 DNA: TGTGCCAGCAGCGCTAGCGGGAGTGCCTATACGCAGTATTTT; CDR3 protein: CASSASGSAYTQYF
J gene: TRBJ2-7; D gene: .; V gene: TRBV11-2; CDR3 length: 15; CDR3 DNA: TGTGCCAGCAGAAAACCCGGGACAAAAGATTACGAGCAGTACTTC; CDR3 protein: CASRKPGTKDYEQYF
J gene: TRBJ2-1; D gene: TRBD2; V gene: TRBV25-1; CDR3 length: 15; CDR3 DNA: TGTGCCAGCAGTGTAAGAGCGGGAGGGCACAATGAGCAGTTCTTC; CDR3 protein: CASSVRAGGHNEQFF
J gene: TRBJ1-5; D gene: .; V gene: TRBV6-5; CDR3 length: 16; CDR3 DNA: TGTGCCAGCAGTTCCAGGGTGTATTTTAGCAATCAGCCCCAGCATTTT; CDR3 protein: CASSSRVYFSNQPQHF
J gene: TRBJ2-5; D gene: .; V gene: TRBV28; CDR3 length: 15; CDR3 DNA: TGTGCCAGCAGCTTAGCGGTAGGGGTCCAAGAGACCCAGTACTTC; CDR3 protein: CASSLAVGVQETQYF